The present TCR beta chain was sequenced within a study of PD-1 blockade in mismatch repair-deficient tumors. Sequencing was performed with immunoSEQ multiplex PCR; in TCRdb, only in-frame clones are kept and a portion is missing. The sample contains fewer than 100,000 clones, approximately 81% of which appear only once. V was cut by 4 bases and J by 2 bases, with 13 bases left in between. Germline CDR1 is SGDLS and CDR2 is YYNGEE. This CDR3 comprises 14 residues. In its sample, this clone was seen a few times. Source: peripheral blood, taken 12 weeks after starting pembrolizumab. The V call is TRBV9, the J call TRBJ2-7, with a weak D call TRBD1 (5 bases). This TCR was recovered from an adult with mismatch repair-deficient cancer. The CDR3 DNA reads TGTGCCAGCAGCCCTCGACGGACAACCTACGAGCAGTACTTC. Its protein product is CASSPRRTTYEQYF.